These 10 T cell receptor beta chains originate from one sample sequenced in a study of T cells in Graves' hyperthyroidism and ophthalmopathy. TCR beta CDR3 regions were amplified from RNA transcripts. The HTBI set primed first-round TCR CDR3 RT-PCR. Each CDR3 protein is one row after TCRdb ran MiXCR on the multiplex PCR reads. There are some 370,000 distinct CDR3 sequences in the sample; about a sixth occur only once, and 30% to 40% lies in the top ten. Sequenced material: blood. The receptors stem from a woman aged 25 to 45 with Graves' hyperthyroidism that later progressed to Graves' ophthalmopathy.

V gene TRBV19 combines with J gene TRBJ1-5, with TRBD1 matching 7 bases. CDR1 LNHDA and CDR2 SQIVND come from the germline V gene (reference sequence). Trimming removed 7 bases from V and 7 bases from J; junction bases left unmatched: 7. The CDR3 sequence is 13 residues long. CDR3 DNA: TGTGCCAGTACCTACAGGGGCGGACAGCCCCAGCATTTT. Protein product: CASTYRGGQPQHF.

This clonotype has at least ten counts. The rearrangement joins TRBV20-1 to TRBJ2-7; 8 bases match TRBD1. V was clipped by 6 bases and J by 3 bases; unmatched bases: 13. This CDR3 region has 15 residues. Germline V gene lookup returns CDR1 DFQATT and CDR2 SNEGSKA (reference sequence). This chain's CDR3 is CSAKDRGKIGYEQYF. CDR3 in DNA: TGCAGTGCGAAAGACAGGGGCAAAATCGGCTACGAGCAGTACTTC.

The J gene is TRBJ2-7, the V gene TRBV5-1; D is tentatively TRBD1 or TRBD2 (5 bases each). Germline lookup yields CDR1 SGHRS and CDR2 YFSETQ. This CDR3 has 15 amino acids. Trimming took off 0 bases at V and 0 bases at J, with 10 bases between the two ends. CDR3 sequence reads: CASSLATGLSYEQYF. CDR3 nucleotides: TGCGCCAGCAGCTTGGCCACAGGACTCTCCTACGAGCAGTACTTC. Together with reference TRBV5-1 and TRBJ2-7, the CDR3 gives the full variable domain: KAGVTQTPRYLIKTRGQQVTLSCSPISGHRSVSWYQQTPGQGLQFLFEYFSETQRNKGNFPGRFSGRQFSNSRSEMNVSTLELGDSALYLCASSLATGLSYEQYFGPGTRLTVT.

This clonotype has more than one count but fewer than ten. DNA of the CDR3: TGCGCCAGCAGCCAAGACAGGGGTTCGGGAGAGCAGTACTTC. It encodes CASSQDRGSGEQYF. The chain uses TRBV4-1 and TRBJ2-7; weak D call: TRBD1 (6 bases). CDR3 length equals 14 residues. Trimming took off 0 bases at V and 7 bases at J, with 13 bases between the two ends. Per germline, CDR1 MGHRA and CDR2 YSYEKL.

V gene TRBV20-1 combines with J gene TRBJ2-5; D tentatively reads TRBD1 or TRBD2 (5 bases each). Germline-derived CDR1 and CDR2 are DFQATT and SNEGSKA (reference sequence). V dropped 4 bases and J dropped 8 bases, with 26 bases sitting between them. CDR3 length: 16 residues. CDR3 in DNA: TGCAGTGCTAAGATGCACGCGGGCCCAGACCAGGGCACCCAGTACTTC. Its protein is CSAKMHAGPDQGTQYF.

This clonotype has ten or more counts. J is TRBJ1-1 and V is TRBV11-2, with a possible D match to TRBD1 (6 bases). In germline, CDR1 is SGHAT, CDR2 FQNNGV. There are 14 residues in the CDR3. V was pared by 4 bases and J by 7 bases, with 16 bases between. The CDR3 bases are TGTGCCAGCAGCTCAAACAGGGATCGTATTGAAGCTTTCTTT. Its translation: CASSSNRDRIEAFF.

The sample holds many counts of this clonotype. The rearrangement joins TRBV9 to TRBJ2-1; 8 bases are shared with TRBD2. The CDR3 loop spans 16 amino acids. Per the germline V gene, CDR1 is SGDLS and CDR2 is YYNGEE. V shed 4 bases and J 0 bases; nucleotides not matched to a gene: 6. The DNA for the CDR3 is TGTGCCAGCAGCCCACGAAGCGGGAGCTCCTACAATGAGCAGTTCTTC. This sequence encodes CASSPRSGSSYNEQFF.

This clonotype was found many times. The V gene is TRBV10-3, the J gene TRBJ1-1; D ambiguous. In germline, CDR1 is ENHRY, CDR2 SYGVKD. The V gene lost 3 bases and the J gene lost 1 base, with 6 bases spanning the gap. CDR3 length: 13 residues. CDR3 nucleotide sequence: TGTGCCATCAGTGATTTCGAGAACACTGAAGCTTTCTTT. Translated: CAISDFENTEAFF.

This clonotype was seen at least ten times. This may stem from a read error, because a much larger clone lies one nucleotide away. V is TRBV6-1 and J is TRBJ1-1; 7 bases match TRBD1. Per the germline V gene, CDR1 is MNHNS and CDR2 is SASEGT. CDR3 length equals 13 residues. With V trimmed by 6 bases and J by 0 bases, 1 base remained unmatched. CDR3: CASRGQMNTEAFF. Written as DNA, the CDR3 is TGTGCCAGCAGGGGACAGATGAACACTGAAGCTTTCTTT.

Notes on this clonotype: A read error may be the cause here, since a much bigger clone is one base away. As the CDR3 is not closed by the conserved phenylalanine or tryptophan, this likely results from a read error. CDR3 loop: CASSLVLGGNNSPLHV. Written as DNA, the CDR3 is TGTGCCAGCAGCTTAGTTTTGGGGGGAAATAATTCACCCCTCCACGTT. V and J are TRBV7-8 and TRBJ1-6; D possibly corresponds to TRBD1 (5 bases). Looked up from germline, CDR1 is SGHVS and CDR2 is FQNEAQ. Trimming removed 1 base at V and 5 bases at J, with 12 bases between. The CDR3 runs 16 residues.